The next 11 T cell receptor beta chains were all read from a single sample in a study of blood T cell repertoires in COVID-19. This table comes from immunoSEQ multiplex PCR, and its TCRdb copy is limited to in-frame clones, with some not included. Of roughly 68,000 clones listed, roughly 85% are singletons. Material for sequencing was peripheral blood. The receptors here all came from a man aged 45-65 years with acute or convalescent COVID-19.

The chain recombines TRBV11-2 with TRBJ2-7; unclear D gene. Germline V gives CDR1 SGHAT, CDR2 FQNNGV. Trimming took 1 base from V and 2 from J, leaving 9 bases between them. The CDR3 has 14 residues. CDR3 protein: CASSLARSTYEQYV. CDR3 in DNA: TGTGCCAGCAGCTTAGCCCGGTCTACCTACGAGCAGTACGTC.

This chain links TRBV9 with TRBJ2-3; the D gene is possibly TRBD2 (6 bases). Germline V CDR1 and CDR2: SGDLS, YYNGEE. There are 15 residues in the CDR3. Trimming removed 3 bases from V and 2 bases from J, with 13 bases in between. The CDR3 here is CASSGPGLSTDTQYF. For the CDR3, the DNA is TGTGCCAGCAGCGGGCCGGGACTTTCCACAGATACGCAGTATTTT.

The V and J genes are TRBV9 and TRBJ2-3; 8 bases fit TRBD2. From germline, CDR1 is SGDLS and CDR2 YYNGEE. The length of the CDR3 is 16 residues. Germline trimming cut 0 bases from V and 1 base from J; bases unmatched to any gene: 4. CDR3 loop: CASSVAGAGGTDTQYF. As DNA, the CDR3 is TGTGCCAGCAGCGTAGCAGGAGCGGGGGGCACAGATACGCAGTATTTT.

The rearrangement uses TRBV6-5 and TRBJ2-6; D possibly corresponds to TRBD2 (5 bases). The CDR3 runs to 13 residues. Germline V gene data show CDR1 as MNHEY and CDR2 as SVGAGI. V was cut by 2 bases and J by 15 bases, with 14 bases left in between. The CDR3 sequence: CASSYSPTGSLTF. The CDR3 nucleotides read TGTGCCAGCAGTTACAGCCCGACGGGGTCCCTGACTTTC.

The genes are TRBV15 and TRBJ2-5; 12 bases line up with TRBD2. The germline gives CDR1 LNHNV, CDR2 YYDKDF (reference sequence). This CDR3 comprises 18 residues. V shed 4 bases and J 0 bases; nucleotides not matched to a gene: 9. For the CDR3, the DNA is TGTGCCACCAGCATGGGCGATACTAGCGGGGGGTACCAAGAGACCCAGTACTTC. Protein sequence: CATSMGDTSGGYQETQYF.

This clone has only a few counts. V gene TRBV20-1 combines with J gene TRBJ1-2; no definite D call. The CDR3 is 12 residues long. Between the trimmed V and J ends, which lost 6 bases and 8 bases, there was a span of 16 bases. Germline assignment: CDR1 DFQATT and CDR2 SNEGSKA (reference sequence). CDR3 DNA: TGCAGTGCCAGTGGCAGTTCATGGGGCTACACCTTC. Translating gives CSASGSSWGYTF.

The sample holds a few counts of this clone. This may come from a read error, since a much larger clone is one base off. This same CDR3 is encoded by further DNA sequences in the sample. The V gene is TRBV6-1, the J gene TRBJ2-3, with TRBD2 matching 9 bases. This CDR3 region has 20 residues. Looked up from germline, CDR1 is MNHNS and CDR2 is SASEGT. J was trimmed by 1 base and V by 11 bases; bases with no gene match: 25. Here the CDR3 DNA reads TGTGCCCGCTGTGGGCTCCAGGGACTCGCGGGGGGGCGGGGCACAGATACGCAGTATTTT. Translated: CARCGLQGLAGGRGTDTQYF.

The gene calls are TRBV14 and TRBJ2-7; 8 bases fit TRBD2. This CDR3 spans 15 amino acids. V shed 3 bases, J shed 2 bases, and the junction held 6 bases outside the gene matches. CDR1 SGHDN and CDR2 FVKESK come from the germline V gene. The CDR3 nucleotides read TGTGCCAGCAGCCATAAGCGGGGGCCGGCCTACGAGCAGTACTTC. Translation: CASSHKRGPAYEQYF.

This clone was seen once. The V and J genes are TRBV6-4 and TRBJ2-3; TRBD2 is a possible D gene (7 bases). The germline gives CDR1 MRHNA, CDR2 SNTAGT. V lost 7 bases, J lost 1 base, and 18 bases lay in between. This CDR3 spans 16 amino acids. The CDR3 DNA follows: TGTGCCAGCACCCATGGGCGGGGGCTCTGCACAGATACGCAGTATTTT. Amino acids: CASTHGRGLCTDTQYF.

This clone came up once. This chain connects TRBV3-1 (or the pseudogene TRBV3-2) to TRBJ2-7; TRBD2 is a possible D gene (5 bases). CDR1 and CDR2 from the germline V gene are LGHDT and YNNKEL (reference sequence). The CDR3 consists of 12 residues. Trimming shortened V by 1 base and J by 6 bases, and 7 bases separated the two germline ends. The CDR3 DNA reads as TGTGCCAGCAGCCAAGGGGGAGCCGAGCAGTACGTC. Protein sequence: CASSQGGAEQYV.

V gene TRBV2 combines with J gene TRBJ1-2, with unresolved D. CDR1 is SNHLY, CDR2 FYNNEI, per germline. Trimming removed 2 bases from V and 2 bases from J, with 6 bases in between. The CDR3 has 13 residues. CDR3 sequence reads: CASSETENYGYTF. CDR3 nucleotide sequence: TGTGCCAGCAGTGAAACAGAGAACTATGGCTACACCTTC.